The 29 T cell receptor beta chains listed next were all sequenced from one sample in a study of long-term antiretroviral therapy in people with HIV. Samples were assayed with immunoSEQ v3.0 at survey level. Profiled with immunoSEQ multiplex PCR; TCRdb holds only in-frame clones, not every one. The sample shows roughly 30,000 clones, approximately 93% of them seen only once. Sequencing was performed on unsorted PBMCs, taken 3.1 years after starting antiretroviral therapy. The origin of the receptors is a young man with HIV.

This chain joins TRBV7-6 and TRBJ1-3, with D possibly TRBD1 on 6 matching bases. CDR1 and CDR2 from the germline V gene are SGHVS and FNYEAQ. The CDR3 extends over 15 amino acids. V dropped 6 bases and J dropped 6 bases, with 18 bases sitting between them. CDR3 in amino acids: CASSPGGGTVNTIYF. The DNA for the CDR3 is TGTGCCAGCAGTCCCGGAGGGGGGACCGTAAACACCATATATTTT.

The chain combines TRBV30 with TRBJ2-1; 8 bases are a match to TRBD2. CDR1 GTSNPN and CDR2 SVGIG come from the germline V gene (reference sequence). CDR3 length: 14 amino acids. The V gene end was trimmed by 4 bases and the J gene end by 8 bases; junction bases not matched to a gene: 10. CDR3 sequence (DNA): TGTGCCTGGACTGGCGGACTAGCCTCCGATGAGCAGTTCTTC. Protein product: CAWTGGLASDEQFF.

The chain has TRBV7-3 and TRBJ1-2; D not resolved. CDR1 and CDR2 (germline): SGHTA, FQGTGA. CDR3 size: 12 residues. The V gene lost 8 bases and the J gene lost 5 bases, with 12 bases spanning the gap. The CDR3 spells CASEGRRYGYTF. The CDR3 bases are TGTGCCAGCGAAGGGCGTAGGTATGGCTACACCTTC.

The gene calls are TRBV6-1 and TRBJ2-7; the D gene is possibly TRBD1 (5 bases). This CDR3 is built from 14 residues. The germline CDR1 and CDR2 sequences are MNHNS and SASEGT. V dropped 4 bases and J dropped 1 base, with 11 bases sitting between them. DNA of the CDR3: TGTGCCAGCAGTGCAGGGTACGATTCCTACGAGCAGTACTTC. Protein product: CASSAGYDSYEQYF.

The V gene is TRBV7-9, the J gene TRBJ1-2, with D tentatively TRBD1 (5 bases). Germline CDR1 is SEHNR and CDR2 is FQNEAQ (reference sequence). The CDR3 totals 15 residues. Deletions cut 4 bases from V and 8 bases from J, with 20 bases between. For the CDR3, the DNA is TGTGCCAGCAGCTCCAGGAGCGGGGCCCTGGAGGGCTACACCTTC. Its translation is CASSSRSGALEGYTF. The complete variable domain, with remaining parts taken from reference TRBV7-9 and TRBJ1-2, reads DTGVSQNPRHKITKRGQNVTFRCDPISEHNRLYWYRQTLGQGPEFLTYFQNEAQLEKSRLLSDRFSAERPKGSFSTLEIQRTEQGDSAMYLCASSSRSGALEGYTFGSGTRLTVV.

V and J are TRBV6-1 and TRBJ1-3, with D unresolved. The CDR3 runs 14 residues. The germline V and J ends were trimmed by 8 bases and 2 bases, with 13 bases remaining between them. The germline gives CDR1 MNHNS, CDR2 SASEGT. CDR3 region: CASVSRLTGNTIYF. The DNA for the CDR3 is TGTGCCAGCGTGAGTCGGCTTACTGGAAACACCATATATTTT.

This chain joins TRBV4-1 and TRBJ1-2, with 8 nucleotides matching TRBD1. The CDR3 contains 16 residues. Germline V CDR1 and CDR2: MGHRA, YSYEKL. Trimming removed 2 bases from V and 7 bases from J; junction bases left unmatched: 12. This chain's CDR3 is CASSQSAVQGAPGYTF. The CDR3 coding sequence is TGCGCCAGCAGCCAATCTGCTGTCCAGGGGGCTCCTGGCTACACCTTC.

The rearrangement joins TRBV4-3 to TRBJ1-1; the match to TRBD1 covers 8 bases. V gave up 4 bases and J gave up 4 bases; unmatched junction bases: 2. This CDR3 is 13 amino acids long. Germline V CDR1 and CDR2: LGHNA, YSLEER. The chain's CDR3 is CASSRRGLTEAFF. DNA of the CDR3: TGCGCCAGCAGCCGCAGGGGGCTCACTGAAGCTTTCTTT.

The chain is built from TRBV9 and TRBJ2-4, with D perhaps matching TRBD2 (7 bases). Germline CDR1 and CDR2: SGDLS and YYNGEE. Trimming removed 4 bases at V and 1 base at J, with 18 bases between. This CDR3 spans 17 amino acids. The CDR3 DNA follows: TGTGCCAGCAGCCCTTGGGGGGGGCCCAAGGCCAAAAACATTCAGTACTTC. This gives the protein CASSPWGGPKAKNIQYF.

CDR3: CATGTSGQTSTDTQYF. Written as DNA, the CDR3 is TGTGCCACCGGGACTAGCGGGCAAACTAGCACAGATACGCAGTATTTT. The chain recombines TRBV10-3 with TRBJ2-3; TRBD2 aligns across 12 bases. V trimming: 10 bases; J trimming: 0 bases; junction bases outside the gene matches: 8. Germline CDR1 ENHRY, CDR2 SYGVKD. The CDR3 is 16 residues long.

The table lists this clone with a few counts. The V gene is TRBV6-1, the J gene TRBJ1-1; D ambiguous. This CDR3 has 14 amino acids. Trimming pared 5 bases from V and 1 base from J, leaving 11 bases between. Per germline, CDR1 MNHNS and CDR2 SASEGT. The CDR3 DNA sequence: TGTGCCAGCAGTCAAGGGCAGGCGAACACTGAAGCTTTCTTT. This sequence encodes CASSQGQANTEAFF.

The J gene is TRBJ2-7, the V gene TRBV5-1; D is perhaps TRBD2 (6 bases). This CDR3 has 14 residues. The germline V and J ends were trimmed by 2 bases and 1 base, with 10 bases remaining between them. In germline, CDR1 is SGHRS, CDR2 YFSETQ. The CDR3 DNA follows: TGCGCCAGCAGCTTTTGGAGGGTTTCCTACGAGCAGTACTTC. Its translation is CASSFWRVSYEQYF.

CDR3 protein: CSVKGGTEAFF. CDR3 bases: TGCAGCGTCAAAGGGGGCACTGAAGCTTTCTTT. The rearrangement uses TRBV29-1 and TRBJ1-1; maybe TRBD1 (6 bases). The CDR3 loop spans 11 amino acids. V was trimmed by 6 bases and J by 4 bases, leaving 9 bases between them. Germline assignment: CDR1 SQVTM and CDR2 ANQGSEA.

This chain joins TRBV5-4 and TRBJ1-1; D ambiguous. Germline assignment: CDR1 SGHNT and CDR2 YYREEE (reference sequence). The CDR3 extends over 12 amino acids. Trimming shortened V by 0 bases and J by 5 bases, and 5 bases separated the two germline ends. As DNA, the CDR3 is TGTGCCAGCAGCTTGGACCGAACTGAAGCTTTCTTT. This translates into CASSLDRTEAFF.

V is TRBV5-3 and J is TRBJ1-5; no clear D gene. TRBV5-3 is assigned to the ORF class and has an uncertain function. Deletions cut 3 bases from V and 6 bases from J, with 13 bases between. The CDR3 length is 14 residues. The CDR3 spells CARSWSEVGQPQHF. DNA for the CDR3: TGTGCCAGAAGCTGGTCCGAGGTAGGTCAGCCCCAGCATTTT.

This chain connects TRBV29-1 to TRBJ2-2; 7 positions agree with TRBD1. V was clipped by 5 bases and J by 1 base; unmatched bases: 7. From germline, CDR1 is SQVTM and CDR2 ANQGSEA. The CDR3 has 15 residues. The CDR3 loop is CSVYRGGRNTGELFF. In DNA, the CDR3 is TGCAGCGTTTACAGGGGTGGGAGGAACACCGGGGAGCTGTTTTTT.

The chain recombines TRBV7-2 with TRBJ2-1, with 11 positions matching TRBD2. The length of the CDR3 is 14 residues. Germline assignment: CDR1 SGHTA and CDR2 FQGNSA. J gave up 7 bases and V 5 bases, and 4 bases lay outside the gene matches. Here the CDR3 reads CASSQWTSGNEQFF. As DNA, the CDR3 is TGTGCCAGCAGCCAGTGGACTAGCGGGAATGAGCAGTTCTTC.

The chain couples TRBV11-2 to TRBJ2-2, with TRBD1 as a possible D gene (6 bases). The CDR3 runs 15 residues. Trimming shortened V by 4 bases and J by 3 bases, and 12 bases separated the two germline ends. Germline loops: CDR1 SGHAT, CDR2 FQNNGV. In nucleotides, the CDR3 is TGTGCCAGCAGCTCCCTTCGACAGGACACCGGGGAGCTGTTTTTT. It yields the protein CASSSLRQDTGELFF.

The gene calls are TRBV4-3 and TRBJ2-7; unclear D gene. Germline V gene data show CDR1 as LGHNA and CDR2 as YSLEER. V lost 0 bases and J 4 bases, leaving 10 bases between the germline ends. The CDR3 runs 14 residues. The CDR3 loop is CASSQDIQFYEQYF. DNA of the CDR3: TGCGCCAGCAGCCAAGACATACAGTTTTACGAGCAGTACTTC.

This clone was recorded a few times. V is TRBV14 and J is TRBJ1-2; D remains unclear. The V and J ends lost 8 bases and 3 bases respectively, with 7 bases between them. Germline V gene data show CDR1 as SGHDN and CDR2 as FVKESK. This CDR3 is built from 11 residues. CDR3 sequence reads: CASAQDYGYTF. CDR3 bases: TGTGCCAGCGCCCAGGACTATGGCTACACCTTC.

This sequence joins TRBV2 and TRBJ2-7; D tentatively reads TRBD1 or TRBD2 (5 bases each). The germline V gene encodes CDR1 SNHLY and CDR2 FYNNEI. The CDR3 consists of 13 residues. The ends were cut back, 7 bases at V and 3 bases at J, with 13 bases in the middle. CDR3 residues: CASNPGPNYEQYF. As DNA, the CDR3 is TGTGCCAGCAACCCGGGACCCAACTACGAGCAGTACTTC.

The chain joins TRBV5-4 to TRBJ2-3; the match to TRBD1 covers 8 bases. The V and J ends lost 4 bases and 6 bases, in that order; junction bases with no gene match: 4. The CDR3 loop spans 13 amino acids. Looked up from germline, CDR1 is SGHNT and CDR2 is YYREEE (reference sequence). CDR3: CASSPTGEDTQYF. The CDR3 nucleotides read TGTGCCAGCAGCCCGACAGGGGAGGATACGCAGTATTTT.

The chain employs TRBV6-5 and TRBJ2-2, with D possibly matching TRBD2 (6 bases). The CDR3 loop spans 14 amino acids. Trimming pared 5 bases from V and 5 bases from J, leaving 12 bases between. Germline V gene lookup returns CDR1 MNHEY and CDR2 SVGAGI. The DNA for the CDR3 is TGTGCCAGCAGTCCCGTGGGGGGAACCGGGGAGCTGTTTTTT. Encoded protein: CASSPVGGTGELFF.

This sequence joins TRBV28 and TRBJ2-7; D is unresolved. Germline V lookup: CDR1 MDHEN, CDR2 SYDVKM. With 3 bases removed from V and 4 bases from J, the gap between germline ends came to 28 bases. The CDR3 totals 19 residues. Here the CDR3 reads CASSLGGRHLYQTPYEQYF. The CDR3 DNA reads as TGTGCCAGCAGTTTGGGCGGCCGACACCTATACCAAACACCTTACGAGCAGTACTTC.

This clone came up once. The chain combines TRBV4-2 with TRBJ2-7; no clear D. The CDR3 is made up of 13 amino acids. Germline CDR1 reads LGHNA; CDR2 reads YNFKEQ. V dropped 0 bases and J dropped 1 base, with 4 bases sitting between them. The CDR3 reads CASSQEISYEQYF. In DNA form, the CDR3 reads TGTGCCAGCAGCCAAGAAATATCCTACGAGCAGTACTTC.

The chain employs TRBV4-1 and TRBJ2-2; the D gene could be TRBD1 or TRBD2 (5 bases each). The CDR3 loop spans 16 amino acids. The germline V gene has CDR1 MGHRA and CDR2 YSYEKL. Deletions cut 4 bases from V and 3 bases from J, with 15 bases between. Here the CDR3 reads CASSRVDGADTGELFF. DNA for the CDR3: TGCGCCAGCAGCCGAGTTGACGGGGCAGACACCGGGGAGCTGTTTTTT.

The CDR3: CASSFWTANTEAFF. CDR3 nucleotides: TGCGCCAGCAGCTTTTGGACAGCGAACACTGAAGCTTTCTTT. The genes are TRBV5-1 and TRBJ1-1; possibly TRBD1 for D (6 bases). V shed 2 bases and J shed 1 base, with 9 bases lying between them. From germline, CDR1 is SGHRS and CDR2 YFSETQ. The CDR3 is made up of 14 amino acids.

CDR3 nucleotides: TGCGCCAGCACCCTCCACCGGGACAGGGGGCTAATCGGCTACACCTTC. This translates into CASTLHRDRGLIGYTF. The rearrangement joins TRBV4-1 to TRBJ1-2; 12 nucleotides agree with TRBD1. The junction had 14 bases not matched to a gene; V was cut back by 7 bases and J by 8 bases. Germline V gene sequence: CDR1 MGHRA, CDR2 YSYEKL. The CDR3 has 16 amino acids.

In nucleotides, the CDR3 is TGTGCCAGTAGTAGTGCACAGCAAGAGACCCAGTACTTC. Its translation is CASSSAQQETQYF. This chain uses TRBV19 with TRBJ2-5; D is ambiguous. The CDR3 sequence is 13 residues long. The ends were cut back, 4 bases at V and 2 bases at J, with 8 bases in the middle. Germline assignment: CDR1 LNHDA and CDR2 SQIVND (reference sequence).